Below, 12 T cell receptor beta chains from the same sample are listed, as sequenced in a study of blood T cell repertoires in COVID-19. Here immunoSEQ multiplex PCR was the method, and the copy in TCRdb shows in-frame clones only, minus some. The sample records roughly 65,000 clones, 79% being singletons. Sequencing input: peripheral blood. These receptors all come from a man in his 60s with acute or convalescent COVID-19.

The rearrangement uses TRBV6-5 and TRBJ1-1, with TRBD1 matching 7 bases. CDR3 length: 15 amino acids. The ends lost 2 bases at V and 4 bases at J; junction bases unmatched: 7. Germline lookup yields CDR1 MNHEY and CDR2 SVGAGI. The CDR3 sequence is CASSYQTGWSTEAFF. DNA of the CDR3: TGTGCCAGCAGTTACCAGACAGGGTGGTCCACTGAAGCTTTCTTT.

The chain links TRBV6-5 to TRBJ1-4; 7 bases line up with TRBD1. V gave up 2 bases and J gave up 5 bases; unmatched junction bases: 8. Per the germline V gene, CDR1 is MNHEY and CDR2 is SVGAGI. The CDR3 is made up of 16 amino acids. CDR3 sequence reads: CASSYQGGGSNEKLFF. CDR3 DNA sequence: TGTGCCAGCAGTTACCAGGGGGGAGGATCGAATGAAAAACTGTTTTTT.

CDR3 nucleotide sequence: TGTGCCAGCAGCTTGTGGGGCACAGAAGATAATTCACCCCTCCACTTT. It translates to CASSLWGTEDNSPLHF. The J gene is TRBJ1-6, the V gene TRBV7-2; D may be TRBD1 (5 bases). The V end lost 3 bases, the J end lost 5 bases, and 14 bases lay between the germline ends. The germline V gene encodes CDR1 SGHTA and CDR2 FQGNSA. The CDR3 contains 16 residues. The full variable domain, in which reference TRBV7-2 and TRBJ1-6 provide the parts outside the CDR3, is GAGVSQSPSNKVTEKGKDVELRCDPISGHTALYWYRQSLGQGLEFLIYFQGNSAPDKSGLPSDRFSAERTGGSVSTLTIQRTQQEDSAVYLCASSLWGTEDNSPLHFGNGTRLTVT.

V gene TRBV5-1 combines with J gene TRBJ1-4; 10 bases align to TRBD1. V was pared by 4 bases and J by 5 bases, with 5 bases of the junction left unmatched. Per the germline V gene, CDR1 is SGHRS and CDR2 is YFSETQ. The CDR3 contains 15 residues. The CDR3 sequence: CASSTRQGANEKLFF. The CDR3 nucleotides read TGCGCCAGCAGCACTCGACAGGGGGCAAATGAAAAACTGTTTTTT.

This chain uses TRBV3-1 (or the pseudogene TRBV3-2) with TRBJ1-1; the D is unclear. The V end lost 1 base, the J end lost 5 bases, and 11 bases lay between the germline ends. The CDR3 has 14 amino acids. CDR1 and CDR2 from the germline V gene are LGHDT and YNNKEL (reference sequence). The CDR3 is CASSQARGTTEAFF. The CDR3 nucleotides read TGTGCCAGCAGCCAAGCTCGGGGTACGACTGAAGCTTTCTTT.

The rearrangement links TRBV7-2 to TRBJ1-6; D remains unclear. CDR1 SGHTA and CDR2 FQGNSA come from the germline V gene. This CDR3 comprises 13 residues. V was pared by 4 bases and J by 6 bases, with 7 bases between. CDR3 sequence reads: CASSSLSNSPLHF. CDR3 bases: TGTGCCAGCAGCTCACTCTCTAATTCACCCCTCCACTTT.

This chain joins TRBV10-3 and TRBJ1-1; a weak D match, TRBD1 (6 bases). Germline CDR1 is ENHRY and CDR2 is SYGVKD. V was trimmed by 7 bases and J by 3 bases, leaving 15 bases between them. The CDR3 extends over 14 amino acids. The CDR3 reads CAITLQGADTEAFF. CDR3 DNA sequence: TGTGCCATCACCCTACAGGGTGCCGACACTGAAGCTTTCTTT.

The gene calls are TRBV5-1 and TRBJ1-2; TRBD1 agrees at 12 bases. Germline trimming cut 0 bases from V and 8 bases from J; bases unmatched to any gene: 8. This CDR3 region has 16 residues. CDR1 and CDR2 from the germline V gene are SGHRS and YFSETQ. CDR3 region: CASSLAPEGTGGGYTF. CDR3 nucleotide sequence: TGCGCCAGCAGCTTGGCCCCAGAAGGGACAGGGGGCGGCTACACCTTC.

The CDR3 DNA follows: TGTGCCAGCAGTCTCGGACACCTAACTAGCACAGATACGCAGTATTTT. This sequence encodes CASSLGHLTSTDTQYF. The chain links TRBV6-4 to TRBJ2-3; D is perhaps TRBD1 (5 bases). CDR1 MRHNA and CDR2 SNTAGT come from the germline V gene. CDR3 length: 16 residues. V lost 5 bases and J 0 bases, leaving 15 bases between the germline ends.

This clone was seen more than once but under ten times. This chain connects TRBV6-5 to TRBJ2-5; 10 nucleotides agree with TRBD2. The CDR3 is 16 amino acids. Losses at the gene ends were 2 bases for V and 4 bases for J; bases not matched to a gene: 7. Germline CDR1 and CDR2: MNHEY and SVGAGI. CDR3 nucleotide sequence: TGTGCCAGCAGTTACGTTCTAGCGGGGGCTATAGAGACCCAGTACTTC. It encodes CASSYVLAGAIETQYF.

In its sample, this clone was seen once. This sequence joins TRBV2 and TRBJ2-7; 7 bases map to TRBD1. CDR1 SNHLY and CDR2 FYNNEI come from the germline V gene. V gave up 6 bases and J gave up 3 bases; unmatched junction bases: 5. The CDR3 is made up of 13 amino acids. The CDR3 DNA is TGTGCCAGCAGCCCCAGGGACAGCTACGAGCAGTACTTC. It encodes CASSPRDSYEQYF.

The sample holds one count of this clone. The CDR3 region is CASSLLIAGGPDTQYF. CDR3 DNA: TGTGCCAGCAGCTTACTGATAGCGGGGGGGCCAGATACGCAGTATTTT. The V call is TRBV7-2, the J call TRBJ2-3, with TRBD2 identical over 11 bases. Germline trimming cut 2 bases from V and 4 bases from J; bases unmatched to any gene: 5. Germline V gives CDR1 SGHTA, CDR2 FQGNSA. This CDR3 has 16 amino acids. Full variable domain (missing parts from reference TRBV7-2 and TRBJ2-3): GAGVSQSPSNKVTEKGKDVELRCDPISGHTALYWYRQSLGQGLEFLIYFQGNSAPDKSGLPSDRFSAERTGGSVSTLTIQRTQQEDSAVYLCASSLLIAGGPDTQYFGPGTRLTVL.